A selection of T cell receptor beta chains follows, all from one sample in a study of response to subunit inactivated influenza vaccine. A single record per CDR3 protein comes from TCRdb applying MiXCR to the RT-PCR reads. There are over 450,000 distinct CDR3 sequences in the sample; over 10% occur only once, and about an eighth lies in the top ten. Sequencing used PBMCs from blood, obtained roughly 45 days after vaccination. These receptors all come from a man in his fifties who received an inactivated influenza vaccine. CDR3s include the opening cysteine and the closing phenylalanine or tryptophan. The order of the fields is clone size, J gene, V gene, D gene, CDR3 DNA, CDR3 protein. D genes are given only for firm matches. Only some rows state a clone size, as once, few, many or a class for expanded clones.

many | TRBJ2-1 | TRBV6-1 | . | TGTGCCAGCAGTCCCCGGGCATACAATGAGCAGTTCTTC | CASSPRAYNEQFF
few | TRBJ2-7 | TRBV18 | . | TGTGCCAGCTCACCAGAGGGCACAGAGCAGTACTTC | CASSPEGTEQYF
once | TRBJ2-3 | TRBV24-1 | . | TGTGCCTCTGGGGGGAAAACGCACGATACGCAGTATTTT | CASGGKTHDTQYF
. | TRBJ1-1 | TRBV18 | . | TGTGCCAGCTCACCCGCCGGACACTTGAACACTGAAGCTTTCTTT | CASSPAGHLNTEAFF
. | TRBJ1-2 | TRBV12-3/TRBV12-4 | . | TGTGCCAGCAGTTTAGGGACGTGGTATGGCTACACCTTC | CASSLGTWYGYTF
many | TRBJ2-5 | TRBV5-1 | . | TGCGCCAGCAGCCCCACTTACCAAGAGACCCAGTACTTC | CASSPTYQETQYF
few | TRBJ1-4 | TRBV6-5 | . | TGTGCCAGCAGCTACTCTCCGAACTCTAATGAAAAACTGTTTTTT | CASSYSPNSNEKLFF
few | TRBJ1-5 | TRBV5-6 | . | TGTGCCAGCAGCTTGGCCGGTACCCTTCGGAATCAGCCCCAGCATTTT | CASSLAGTLRNQPQHF
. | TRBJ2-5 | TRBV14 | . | TGTGCCAGCAGCCAAGATTGGGAAGAGACCCAGTACTTC | CASSQDWEETQYF
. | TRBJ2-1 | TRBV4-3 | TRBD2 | TGCGCCAGCAGCCAGGGATTTAGCGGGAGGGCCGACAATGAGCAGTTCTTC | CASSQGFSGRADNEQFF
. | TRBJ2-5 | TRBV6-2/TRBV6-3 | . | TGTGCCAGCAGTTCTCTGGACTTCCCAGGAGAGACCCAGTACTTC | CASSSLDFPGETQYF
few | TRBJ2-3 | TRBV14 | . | TGTGCCAGCAGCCAAGATAACGTTGGCACAGATACGCAGTATTTT | CASSQDNVGTDTQYF
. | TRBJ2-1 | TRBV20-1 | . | TGCAGTGCTGGCCGTCGGGACTCCTACAATGAGCAGTTCTTC | CSAGRRDSYNEQFF
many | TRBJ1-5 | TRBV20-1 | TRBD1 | TGCAGTGCTTTGGACAGGGTGGATCAGCCCCAGCATTTT | CSALDRVDQPQHF
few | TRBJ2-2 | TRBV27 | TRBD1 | TGTGCCAGCAGTTTCGTCTGGACAGGGCACACCGGGGAGCTGTTTTTT | CASSFVWTGHTGELFF
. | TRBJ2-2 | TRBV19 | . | TGTGCCAGTAGTTTCTGGGGGGCACTGAACACCGGGGAGCTGTTTTTT | CASSFWGALNTGELFF
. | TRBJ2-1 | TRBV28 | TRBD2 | TGTGCCAGCAGATTACCGGGACTAGAGAGTGGTGAGCAGTTCTTC | CASRLPGLESGEQFF
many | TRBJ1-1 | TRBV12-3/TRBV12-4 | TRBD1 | TGTGCCAGCAGTACTCCGCAGGGGGGACCTCCGAACACTGAAGCTTTCTTT | CASSTPQGGPPNTEAFF
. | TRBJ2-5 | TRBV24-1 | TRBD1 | TGTGCCACCAGTGAATGGACAGGGGGTAAAGAGACCCAGTACTTC | CATSEWTGGKETQYF
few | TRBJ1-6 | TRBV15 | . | TGTGCCACCAGCAGAGAAGGCTCGATACGGGGTAATTCACCCCTCCACTTT | CATSREGSIRGNSPLHF
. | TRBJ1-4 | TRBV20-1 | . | TGCAGTGCTAGAAATGGAATCGGTGAAAAACTGTTTTTT | CSARNGIGEKLFF
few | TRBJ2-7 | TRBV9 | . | TGTGCCAGCAGCGTAGGAGGAGGGGCAGGGCCCGAGCAGTACTTC | CASSVGGGAGPEQYF
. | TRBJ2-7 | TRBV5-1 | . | TGCGCCAGCAGCTACGGACGGTCCTACGAGCAGTACTTC | CASSYGRSYEQYF
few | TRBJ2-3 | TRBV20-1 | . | TGCAGTGCTAGGCCGACATCCGATACGCAGTATTTT | CSARPTSDTQYF
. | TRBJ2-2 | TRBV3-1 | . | TGTGCCAGCAGCCAAGGTTGGAACACCGGGGAGCTGTTTTTT | CASSQGWNTGELFF
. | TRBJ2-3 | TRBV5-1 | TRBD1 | TGCGCCAGCAGCCCTGGGACAGGGTTCGATACGCAGTATTTT | CASSPGTGFDTQYF
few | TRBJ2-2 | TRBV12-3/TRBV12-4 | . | TGTGCCAGCAACGATTACGGGTTAGGCACCGGGGAGCTGTTTTTT | CASNDYGLGTGELFF
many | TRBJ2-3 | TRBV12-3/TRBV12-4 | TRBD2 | TGTGCCAGCAGTTTCGGGACTAGCGCAGATACGCAGTATTTT | CASSFGTSADTQYF
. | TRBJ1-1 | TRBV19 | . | TGTGCCAGTAGTGCCTCCCACAGATACACTGAAGCTTTCTTT | CASSASHRYTEAFF
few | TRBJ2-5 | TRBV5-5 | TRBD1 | TGTGCCAGCAGCTTGGACAGGGGGAAATGGGAGACCCAGTACTTC | CASSLDRGKWETQYF